This entry describes one T cell receptor beta chain. This clonotype was detected only a few times. Its antigen is not yet known. Base qualities are not at hand, and no much larger clone is one base apart. The sample originates from a study of response to subunit inactivated influenza vaccine listed by TCRdb under 2018. Turning to the overall study: Deep quantitative profiling of the T cell receptor repertoire was used in the study to follow responses to a trivalent subunit inactivated influenza vaccine.

The library was built by means of RT-PCR. TCRdb records Illumina HiSeq 2500 as the sequencer. In-frame beta chains were kept once TCRdb had trimmed the public reads at Q25 with fastp and called clones with MiXCR. Every entry covers one CDR3 protein and lists the most common genes and DNA from its rows. Recorded for this sample are 750,000 to 850,000 distinct CDR3 sequences; approximately 17% of them occurred a single time. In total, the top ten clones hold around 9.9% of the sample. At the junction V is shortened by 6 bases and J by 0 bases; bases outside the gene matches: 4. The CDR3 spans 15 residues, from the cysteine through the phenylalanine. The sequence is cut down to CDR3 DNA, 45 bases in frame from base 1. The CDR1 and CDR2 encoded by the germline V gene are ENHRY and SYGVKD. Here is what the overall study found, with its caveats: According to the authors, only a limited number of new T cells may be recruited by each seasonal influenza vaccination.

The chain uses TRBV10-3 and TRBJ2-3; 9 bases in the junction line up with TRBD2. The sequence was collected from a man aged 50-59 years who received an inactivated influenza vaccine. Donor details come from another sample of the same person, matched by shared clones. Sequencing was performed on PBMCs from blood, taken more than 4 days after vaccination. The CDR3 reads CAIRPSGTSTDTQYF. The nucleotide sequence reads TGTGCCATCAGACCTAGCGGGACTAGCACAGATACGCAGTATTTT.